The 8 T cell receptor beta chains below all came from one sample that was sequenced in a study of blood T cells in healthy people across ages. A second about 7 to 12 cycle PCR used barcoded and J-beta primers. TCRdb reprocessed the 5' RACE reads with MiXCR, giving one entry per CDR3 protein. The sample lists about 1.4 million distinct CDR3 sequences, roughly 64% occurring once. Sequenced input: blood. Receptors originate from a man younger than 35 in good health.

The rearrangement uses TRBV6-2 or TRBV6-3 and TRBJ2-1, with 7 bases fitting TRBD1. Trimming removed 0 bases from V and 8 bases from J; junction bases left unmatched: 7. This CDR3 region has 15 residues. Germline V gene data show CDR1 as MNHEY and CDR2 as SVGEGT. The CDR3 DNA reads TGTGCCAGCAGTTACTCTGACAGGGTCTCGTATGAGCAGTTCTTC. It yields the protein CASSYSDRVSYEQFF.

V is TRBV27 and J is TRBJ2-2; D remains unclear. The CDR3 contains 14 residues. The V gene lost 3 bases and the J gene lost 0 bases, with 5 bases spanning the gap. From germline, CDR1 is MNHEY and CDR2 SMNVEV (reference sequence). The CDR3 reads CASSFSSNTGELFF. CDR3 coding DNA: TGTGCCAGCAGTTTTTCCTCGAACACCGGGGAGCTGTTTTTT.

This clonotype was recorded a few times. The chain links TRBV10-2 to TRBJ2-7; tentative D call: TRBD1 (6 bases). V dropped 9 bases and J dropped 0 bases, with 9 bases sitting between them. Germline CDR1 is WSHSY and CDR2 is SAAADI. The CDR3 extends over 12 amino acids. Here the CDR3 DNA reads TGCGCCAGTGGGGACACCTCCTACGAGCAGTACTTC. Translating it yields CASGDTSYEQYF.

J is TRBJ2-3 and V is TRBV4-1, with 10 bases lining up with TRBD2. Germline CDR1 MGHRA, CDR2 YSYEKL. Trimming at V came to 4 bases and at J to 0 bases, leaving 7 bases not matched to a gene. The CDR3 contains 17 residues. The CDR3 sequence: CASSPFTSGESTDTQYF. CDR3 DNA sequence: TGCGCCAGCAGCCCCTTTACTAGCGGGGAGAGCACAGATACGCAGTATTTT.

The V gene is TRBV7-9, the J gene TRBJ1-4; D is unresolved. The CDR3 spans 14 residues. CDR1 SEHNR and CDR2 FQNEAQ come from the germline V gene (reference sequence). V was cut by 5 bases and J by 0 bases, with 7 bases left in between. In DNA, the CDR3 is TGTGCCAGCAGCGCAGGAACAACTAATGAAAAACTGTTTTTT. Its protein is CASSAGTTNEKLFF.

In this sample, this clonotype turned up a few times. This chain connects TRBV5-1 to TRBJ2-7; tentatively, D is TRBD1 (6 bases). The germline V and J ends were trimmed by 4 bases and 3 bases, with 17 bases remaining between them. In germline, CDR1 is SGHRS, CDR2 YFSETQ. The CDR3 spans 15 residues. The CDR3 nucleotides are TGCGCCAGCAGCACATGGACAGATCCCTTCTACGAGCAGTACTTC. This sequence encodes CASSTWTDPFYEQYF.

V gene TRBV11-2 combines with J gene TRBJ1-2; D is perhaps TRBD1 (5 bases). Germline V lookup: CDR1 SGHAT, CDR2 FQNNGV. Trimming removed 5 bases at V and 6 bases at J, with 13 bases between. The CDR3 spans 13 residues. The CDR3 loop reads CASSVGGANGYTF. Written as DNA, the CDR3 is TGTGCCAGCAGCGTAGGAGGGGCAAATGGCTACACCTTC.

This clonotype was found a few times. This rearrangement joins TRBV29-1 to TRBJ2-7; D not resolved. This CDR3 has 15 amino acids. Per germline, CDR1 SQVTM and CDR2 ANQGSEA. V gave up 2 bases and J gave up 4 bases, with 18 bases separating them. The CDR3 here is CSVELYWAGAYEQYF. CDR3 nucleotides: TGCAGCGTTGAATTATACTGGGCAGGTGCTTACGAGCAGTACTTC.